This T cell receptor beta chain appears in the sequencing data of a study of blood T cells in healthy people across ages. Findings of the study overall: Donors of long life had a larger count of naive CD4+ cells and greater diversity than aged donors.

Every donor provided around 9.3 milliliters of peripheral blood. This clonotype was counted many times. The target antigen is unknown. A second PCR, run for roughly 7 to 12 cycles, used a sample-barcoded 5' primer plus a J-beta primer mix. TCRdb analysed the 5' RACE reads with MiXCR anew, one entry per CDR3 protein. Of around 600,000 distinct CDR3 sequences listed, 40% to 55% are singletons. Germline lookup yields CDR1 DFQATT and CDR2 SNEGSKA (reference sequence). The CDR3 extends over 11 amino acids. With 2 bases removed from V and 3 bases from J, the gap between germline ends came to 4 bases. The source of this sequence is an older man in good health. V gene TRBV20-1 combines with J gene TRBJ1-2, with D unclear. Sequencing was carried out using blood. CDR3 nucleotide sequence: TGCAGTGCTAGACTGGACTATGGCTACACCTTC. As protein: CSARLDYGYTF.